This record concerns one T cell receptor beta chain sequence. These data originate in a study of shared clonotypes between healthy human individuals. Unsorted PBMC contributed approximately 0.3 ug DNA, roughly 30,000 T cell genomes, to each replicate PCR. Produced via immunoSEQ multiplex PCR; TCRdb's table is partial and in-frame only. The table has about 480,000 clones, almost 80% seen once; the top ten hold under 15%. There were no recent acute infections or vaccinations among the donors, who were healthy HIV-negative adults. The donor cohort consisted entirely of Caucasian adults residing in Nashville, Tennessee. The CDR3 contains 12 residues. The germline gives CDR1 MDHEN, CDR2 SYDVKM. With 8 bases removed from V and 5 bases from J, the gap between germline ends came to 12 bases.

Sequences were obtained from PBMCs. V and J are TRBV28 and TRBJ1-2, with D uncertain. The TCR sequence derives from a woman in her thirties or forties in good health. Some clones in this sample may be carry-over from other donors' samples. CDR3 region: CASLKRVYGYTF. CDR3 coding DNA: TGTGCCAGCCTTAAGCGAGTTTATGGCTACACCTTC.